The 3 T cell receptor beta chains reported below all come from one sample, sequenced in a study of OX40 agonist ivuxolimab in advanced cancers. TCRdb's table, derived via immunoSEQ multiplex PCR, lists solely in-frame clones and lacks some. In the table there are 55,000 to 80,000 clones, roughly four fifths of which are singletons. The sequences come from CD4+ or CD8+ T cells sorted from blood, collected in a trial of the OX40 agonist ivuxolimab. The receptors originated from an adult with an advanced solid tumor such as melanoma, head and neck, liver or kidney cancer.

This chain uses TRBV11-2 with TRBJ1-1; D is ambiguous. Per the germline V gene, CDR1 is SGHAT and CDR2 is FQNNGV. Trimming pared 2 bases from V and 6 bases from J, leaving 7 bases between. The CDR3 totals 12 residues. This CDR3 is CASSLSSPEAFF. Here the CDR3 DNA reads TGTGCCAGCAGCTTATCATCACCTGAAGCTTTCTTT. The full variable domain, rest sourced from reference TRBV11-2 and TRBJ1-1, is EAGVAQSPRYKIIEKRQSVAFWCNPISGHATLYWYQQILGQGPKLLIQFQNNGVVDDSQLPKDRFSAERLKGVDSTLKIQPAKLEDSAVYLCASSLSSPEAFFGQGTRLTVV.

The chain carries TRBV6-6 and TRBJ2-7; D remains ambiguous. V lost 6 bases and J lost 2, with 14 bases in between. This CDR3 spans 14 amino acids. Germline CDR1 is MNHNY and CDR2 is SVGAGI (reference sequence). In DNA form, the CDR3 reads TGTGCCAGCAGCCCCCCCAGAGCCCCCTACGAGCAGTACTTC. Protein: CASSPPRAPYEQYF.

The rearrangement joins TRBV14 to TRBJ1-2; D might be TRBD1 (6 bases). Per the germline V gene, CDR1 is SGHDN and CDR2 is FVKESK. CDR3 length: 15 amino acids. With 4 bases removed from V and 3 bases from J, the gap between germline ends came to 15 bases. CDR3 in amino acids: CASSPGGARDYGYTF. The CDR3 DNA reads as TGTGCCAGCAGCCCGGGGGGGGCGCGTGACTATGGCTACACCTTC.